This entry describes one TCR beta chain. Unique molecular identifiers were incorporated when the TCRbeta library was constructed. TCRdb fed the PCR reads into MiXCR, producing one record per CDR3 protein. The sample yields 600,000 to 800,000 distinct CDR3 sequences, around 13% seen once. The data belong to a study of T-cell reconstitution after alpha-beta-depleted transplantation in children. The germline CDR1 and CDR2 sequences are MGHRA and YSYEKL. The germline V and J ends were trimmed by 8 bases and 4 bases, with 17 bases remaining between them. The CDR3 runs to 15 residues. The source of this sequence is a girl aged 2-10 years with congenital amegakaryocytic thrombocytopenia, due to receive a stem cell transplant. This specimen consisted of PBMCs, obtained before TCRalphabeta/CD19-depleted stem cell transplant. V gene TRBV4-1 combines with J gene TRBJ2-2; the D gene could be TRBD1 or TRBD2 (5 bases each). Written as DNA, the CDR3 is TGCGCCAGCGCAGCCCCAACTAGGGGCACCGGGGAGCTGTTTTTT. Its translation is CASAAPTRGTGELFF.